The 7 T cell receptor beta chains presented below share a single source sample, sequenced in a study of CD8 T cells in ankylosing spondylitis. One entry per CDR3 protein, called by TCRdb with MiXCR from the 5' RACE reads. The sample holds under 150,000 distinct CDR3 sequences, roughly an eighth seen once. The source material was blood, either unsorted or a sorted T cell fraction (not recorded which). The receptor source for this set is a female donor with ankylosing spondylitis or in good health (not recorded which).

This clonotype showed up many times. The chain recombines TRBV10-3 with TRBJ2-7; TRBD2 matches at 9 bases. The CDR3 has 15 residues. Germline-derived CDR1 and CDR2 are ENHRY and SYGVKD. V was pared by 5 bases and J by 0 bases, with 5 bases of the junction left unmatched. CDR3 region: CAISRLAEHSYEQYF. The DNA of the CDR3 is TGTGCCATCAGTCGACTAGCGGAACACTCCTACGAGCAGTACTTC.

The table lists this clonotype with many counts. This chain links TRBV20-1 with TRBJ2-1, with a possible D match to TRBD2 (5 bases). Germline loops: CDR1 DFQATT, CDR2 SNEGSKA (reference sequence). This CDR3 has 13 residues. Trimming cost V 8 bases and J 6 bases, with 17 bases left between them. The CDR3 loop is CSKLSGHINEQFF. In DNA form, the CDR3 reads TGCAGTAAGCTAAGCGGCCACATCAATGAGCAGTTCTTC.

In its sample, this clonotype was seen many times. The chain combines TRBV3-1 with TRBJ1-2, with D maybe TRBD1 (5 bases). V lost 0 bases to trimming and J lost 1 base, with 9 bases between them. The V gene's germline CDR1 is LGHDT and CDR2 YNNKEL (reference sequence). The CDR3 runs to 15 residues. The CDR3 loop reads CASSQDTRGNYGYTF. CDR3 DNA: TGTGCCAGCAGCCAAGATACTAGGGGTAACTATGGCTACACCTTC.

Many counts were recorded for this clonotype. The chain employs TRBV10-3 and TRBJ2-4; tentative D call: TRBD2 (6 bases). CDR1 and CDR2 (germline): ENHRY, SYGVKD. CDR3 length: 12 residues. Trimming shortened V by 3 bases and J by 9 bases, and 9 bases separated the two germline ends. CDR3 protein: CAISDPGGIQYF. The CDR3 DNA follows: TGTGCCATCAGTGATCCCGGGGGCATTCAGTACTTC.

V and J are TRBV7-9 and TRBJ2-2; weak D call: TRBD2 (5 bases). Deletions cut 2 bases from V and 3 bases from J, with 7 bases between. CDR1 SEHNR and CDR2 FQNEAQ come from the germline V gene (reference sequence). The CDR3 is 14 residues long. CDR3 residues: CASSLTGDTGELFF. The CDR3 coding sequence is TGTGCCAGCAGCTTAACCGGGGACACCGGGGAGCTGTTTTTT.

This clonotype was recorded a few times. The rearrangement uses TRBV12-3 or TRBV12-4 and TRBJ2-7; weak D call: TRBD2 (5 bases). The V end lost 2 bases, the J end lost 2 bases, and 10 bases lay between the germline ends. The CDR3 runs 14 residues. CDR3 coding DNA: TGTGCCAGCAGTTTATCCAGCGGCCCCTACGAGCAGTACTTC. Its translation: CASSLSSGPYEQYF.

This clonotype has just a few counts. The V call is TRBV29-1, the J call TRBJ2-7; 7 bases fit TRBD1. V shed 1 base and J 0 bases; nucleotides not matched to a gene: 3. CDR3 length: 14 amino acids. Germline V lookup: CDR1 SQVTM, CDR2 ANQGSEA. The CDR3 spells CSVEGGQNSYEQYF. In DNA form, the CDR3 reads TGCAGCGTTGAAGGGGGACAGAACTCCTACGAGCAGTACTTC.